One and the same sample provided the 31 T cell receptor beta chains below, sequenced in a study of CD8+CD57+ T cells in acquired aplastic anemia. The study profiled TCR beta VDJ and CDR3 using genomic DNA as template. TCRdb used MiXCR to reprocess the reads, holding one entry per CDR3 protein. This sample has some 410,000 distinct CDR3 sequences, with under 80% found just once. Sequenced material: sorted CD4+, CD8+, or CD8+CD57+ T cells (not recorded which) from PBMCs. The receptors shown here come from a human donor in good health, serving as a control.

This chain joins TRBV7-6 and TRBJ2-6; no clear D gene. The CDR3 covers 16 residues. Trimming removed 1 base from V and 13 bases from J, with 20 bases in between. Germline V gene data show CDR1 as SGHVS and CDR2 as FNYEAQ. CDR3 in DNA: TGTGCCAGCAGCTTAGGGTACGTCCGTGGGGTCAATGTCCTGACTTTC. Amino acids: CASSLGYVRGVNVLTF.

Points on this clonotype: At one boundary the junction diverges from the germline segment, which might be a read error. The chain carries TRBV7-3 and TRBJ2-7; 8 bases agree with TRBD2. Germline loops: CDR1 SGHTA, CDR2 FQGTGA. There are 14 residues in the CDR3. CDR3 region: CASSVYDREGEHNF. CDR3 sequence (DNA): TGTGCCAGCAGTGTATACGACCGGGAGGGCGAGCACAACTTC.

The chain joins TRBV19 to TRBJ2-1; unclear D gene. Germline V gene data show CDR1 as LNHDA and CDR2 as SQIVND (reference sequence). The CDR3 is made up of 15 amino acids. The V and J ends lost 5 bases and 5 bases respectively, with 16 bases between them. The CDR3 loop is CASSETVGLDNEQFF. The CDR3 nucleotides are TGTGCCAGTAGTGAAACAGTCGGCCTCGACAATGAGCAGTTCTTC.

The V and J genes are TRBV2 and TRBJ2-3; 8 bases are a match to TRBD1. The V segment lost 6 bases and the J segment 5 bases; nucleotides outside the gene matches: 4. The CDR3 is 13 residues long. Germline V gives CDR1 SNHLY, CDR2 FYNNEI. CDR3 sequence: CASSSGQVDTQYF. The CDR3 DNA is TGTGCCAGCAGCTCGGGACAGGTAGATACGCAGTATTTT. Variable domain in full (rest from reference TRBV2 and TRBJ2-3): EPEVTQTPSHQVTQMGQEVILRCVPISNHLYFYWYRQILGQKVEFLVSFYNNEISEKSEIFDDQFSVERPDGSNFTLKIRSTKLEDSAMYFCASSSGQVDTQYFGPGTRLTVL.

This clonotype was seen at least ten times. This chain links TRBV6-6 with TRBJ2-1; D gene ambiguous. Trimming left V 8 bases short and J 4 bases short, with 18 bases between. In germline, CDR1 is MNHNY, CDR2 SVGAGI (reference sequence). This CDR3 has 15 residues. The CDR3 here is CASQLLRNVYNEQFF. The DNA for the CDR3 is TGTGCCAGCCAGTTGCTACGGAATGTTTACAATGAGCAGTTCTTC.

The chain combines TRBV24-1 with TRBJ2-7, with 7 bases identical to TRBD1. CDR1 KGHDR and CDR2 SFDVKD come from the germline V gene. This CDR3 has 13 amino acids. V dropped 2 bases and J dropped 4; count of bases not matched to a gene: 1. CDR3 sequence reads: CATSDSTGYEQYF. The DNA for the CDR3 is TGTGCCACCAGTGATTCGACAGGGTACGAGCAGTACTTC.

The V call is TRBV10-3, the J call TRBJ2-7; 11 bases are a match to TRBD2. Germline V lookup: CDR1 ENHRY, CDR2 SYGVKD. The CDR3 runs to 14 residues. V lost 7 bases to trimming and J lost 4 bases; unmatched junction nucleotides: 6. DNA for the CDR3: TGTGCCATCACGACAGGACTAGCGGGTTACGAGCAGTACTTC. Encoded protein: CAITTGLAGYEQYF.

V and J are TRBV2 and TRBJ2-7, with 7 bases fitting TRBD1. CDR3 length: 14 amino acids. From germline, CDR1 is SNHLY and CDR2 FYNNEI. Trimming took 6 bases from V and 3 from J; bases not matched to a gene: 8. The CDR3 reads CASSSRQGIYEQYF. In nucleotides, the CDR3 is TGTGCCAGCAGCTCCCGACAGGGTATCTACGAGCAGTACTTC.

This clonotype was found many times. The rearrangement links TRBV7-2 to TRBJ1-5; a weak D match, TRBD1 (5 bases). This CDR3 region has 15 residues. Germline lookup yields CDR1 SGHTA and CDR2 FQGNSA. Trimming stripped 2 bases from V and 3 bases from J, with 11 bases between. CDR3 in amino acids: CASSLWGVNNQPQHF. The CDR3 DNA sequence: TGTGCCAGCAGCTTATGGGGGGTTAACAATCAGCCCCAGCATTTT.

On this clonotype: At one end, the junction sequence differs from germline, possibly due to a read error. The chain links TRBV5-1 to TRBJ2-5; 7 bases match TRBD1. This CDR3 has 13 amino acids. CDR1 and CDR2 (germline): SGHRS, YFSETQ. The DNA for the CDR3 is TGTGCTAGCAGCTTGGGACAGCTGGGGACCCAGTACTTC. This sequence encodes CASSLGQLGTQYF.

This clonotype came up many times. The chain recombines TRBV18 with TRBJ2-7, with TRBD2 as a possible D gene (5 bases). The V gene lost 2 bases and the J gene lost 6 bases, with 11 bases spanning the gap. This CDR3 region has 13 residues. The germline gives CDR1 KGHSH, CDR2 LQKENI. The DNA of the CDR3 is TGTGCCAGCTCACCAGCGAGGGTCGTCGAGCAGTACTTC. Translated: CASSPARVVEQYF.

This clonotype came up many times. The rearrangement uses TRBV18 and TRBJ1-1; weak D call: TRBD1 (5 bases). The CDR3 spans 11 residues. The V and J ends lost 5 bases and 7 bases respectively, with 8 bases between them. CDR1 is KGHSH and CDR2 is LQKENI in the germline V gene. The CDR3, as DNA: TGTGCCAGCTCAAGTCAGGGTGAAGCTTTCTTT. Its translation is CASSSQGEAFF.

CDR3 bases: TGTGCCAGCAGCTTAAGGGAGGGGCCCCAGCATGTTGGTTTCTTT. Protein product: CASSLREGPQHVGFF. The V gene is TRBV7-2, the J gene TRBJ1-1; tentative D call: TRBD1 (5 bases). V lost 2 bases and J 13 bases, leaving 23 bases between the germline ends. Germline lookup yields CDR1 SGHTA and CDR2 FQGNSA. The CDR3 has 15 amino acids.

This clonotype was detected only a few times. This may stem from a read error, because a much larger clone lies one nucleotide away. In nucleotides, the CDR3 is TGTGCCAGCAGCCGGGACAGACAGTCCTACGAGCAGTACTTC. Translating gives CASSRDRQSYEQYF. This chain uses TRBV6-5 with TRBJ2-7; 7 bases agree with TRBD1. V dropped 6 bases and J dropped 1; count of bases not matched to a gene: 6. The CDR3 has 14 residues. The germline CDR1 and CDR2 sequences are MNHEY and SVGAGI.

The V call is TRBV19, the J call TRBJ2-7; 10 positions agree with TRBD1. Germline CDR1 is LNHDA and CDR2 is SQIVND (reference sequence). CDR3 length: 16 amino acids. V dropped 6 bases and J dropped 5; count of bases not matched to a gene: 13. The CDR3 reads CASSPPGQGNVDEQYF. As DNA, the CDR3 is TGTGCCAGTAGCCCTCCGGGACAGGGGAACGTCGACGAGCAGTACTTC.

A remark on this clonotype: A read error is likely, as this CDR3 ends without the conserved phenylalanine or tryptophan. The DNA is left out, because the CDR3 cannot be placed on it with certainty; the CDR3 is given as TCRdb lists it. This chain uses TRBV19 with TRBJ1-1. The CDR3 adds up to 16 amino acids, both ends counted. The germline V gene has CDR1 LNHDA and CDR2 SQIVND (reference sequence). This CDR3 is CASGIDVAGGYTFGSV.

Notes on this clonotype: One end of the junction does not line up with germline, which may come from a read error. The chain has TRBV2 and TRBJ1-6; D may be TRBD1 (5 bases). The CDR3 has 15 residues. The germline V gene encodes CDR1 SNHLY and CDR2 FYNNEI. The CDR3 DNA sequence: TGTGCCAGCAGCCGGCAGGGTGGGCTCACCGGGGCGCTGTTCTTT. Residues: CASSRQGGLTGALFF. The full variable domain, in which reference TRBV2 and TRBJ1-6 provide the parts outside the CDR3, is EPEVTQTPSHQVTQMGQEVILRCVPISNHLYFYWYRQILGQKVEFLVSFYNNEISEKSEIFDDQFSVERPDGSNFTLKIRSTKLEDSAMYFCASSRQGGLTGALFFGNGTRLTVT.

This rearrangement joins TRBV29-1 to TRBJ1-2; 11 bases are a match to TRBD1. This CDR3 is built from 17 residues. J was trimmed by 4 bases and V by 0 bases; bases with no gene match: 10. The germline CDR1 and CDR2 sequences are SQVTM and ANQGSEA. The CDR3 is CSVEDPNPGQGVYGYTF. The CDR3 DNA reads as TGCAGCGTTGAAGATCCTAACCCGGGACAGGGGGTCTATGGCTACACCTTC.

A remark on this clonotype: An end of the junction does not agree with germline; a read error may underlie this. This chain links TRBV7-2 with TRBJ2-7; 7 bases match TRBD1. Germline V gene data show CDR1 as SGHTA and CDR2 as FQGNSA. The CDR3 runs to 14 residues. The CDR3 sequence: CASSPTGHYGYTFF. CDR3 sequence (DNA): TGTGCCAGCAGCCCGACAGGGCACTATGGCTACACGTTCTTC. The whole variable domain, remainder taken from reference TRBV7-2 and TRBJ2-7, is GAGVSQSPSNKVTEKGKDVELRCDPISGHTALYWYRQSLGQGLEFLIYFQGNSAPDKSGLPSDRFSAERTGGSVSTLTIQRTQQEDSAVYLCASSPTGHYGYTFFGPGTRLTVT.

Comment on this clonotype: This CDR3 is missing its conserved last phenylalanine or tryptophan, likely due to a read error. V and J are TRBV30 and TRBJ1-2; the D is unclear. V shed 1 base and J shed 2 bases, with 17 bases lying between them. Germline assignment: CDR1 GTSNPN and CDR2 SVGIG (reference sequence). The CDR3 has 16 amino acids. Written as DNA, the CDR3 is TGTGCCTGGAGTGCCCCCCCCACGGCGGCGAACTATGGCTACACCCTC. Encoded protein: CAWSAPPTAANYGYTL.

This clonotype was observed many times. The chain has TRBV19 and TRBJ1-1; D remains unclear. The germline V gene encodes CDR1 LNHDA and CDR2 SQIVND (reference sequence). Trimming took off 4 bases at V and 11 bases at J, with 11 bases between the two ends. This CDR3 has 11 residues. The DNA of the CDR3 is TGTGCCAGTAGTAGGGCTAGCGAGGCTTTCTTT. It specifies CASSRASEAFF.

The rearrangement joins TRBV6-1 to TRBJ1-1, with TRBD1 identical over 8 bases. Germline V gene lookup returns CDR1 MNHNS and CDR2 SASEGT. The CDR3 is 15 residues long. The V and J ends lost 5 bases and 2 bases, in that order; junction bases with no gene match: 7. As DNA, the CDR3 is TGTGCCAGCAGTCGGCAGGGGGCAGAAAACACTGAAGCTTTCTTT. This encodes CASSRQGAENTEAFF.

This sequence joins TRBV7-3 and TRBJ1-3; no clear D gene. V dropped 2 bases and J dropped 15 bases, with 17 bases sitting between them. The CDR3 consists of 13 residues. Per the germline V gene, CDR1 is SGHTA and CDR2 is FQGTGA. This CDR3 is CASSLVTRKAPYF. CDR3 coding DNA: TGTGCCAGCAGCTTAGTGACGCGAAAGGCACCATATTTT.

V and J are TRBV19 and TRBJ1-1; no firm D call. V was pared by 7 bases and J by 1 base, with 16 bases between. The CDR3 consists of 15 residues. From germline, CDR1 is LNHDA and CDR2 SQIVND (reference sequence). CDR3 in amino acids: CASIDLSQANTEAFF. CDR3 nucleotides: TGTGCCAGTATAGACTTGTCTCAGGCGAACACTGAAGCTTTCTTT.

The chain uses TRBV5-6 and TRBJ2-7; 7 nucleotides agree with TRBD2. Germline V gene sequence: CDR1 SGHDT, CDR2 YYEEEE. V lost 6 bases, J lost 2 bases, and 11 bases stayed unmatched. The CDR3 totals 15 residues. CDR3 residues: CASTDGGTDAYEQYF. The CDR3 nucleotides read TGTGCCAGCACCGACGGGGGGACCGACGCCTACGAGCAGTACTTC. Variable domain in full (rest from reference TRBV5-6 and TRBJ2-7): DAGVTQSPTHLIKTRGQQVTLRCSPKSGHDTVSWYQQALGQGPQFIFQYYEEEERQRGNFPDRFSGHQFPNYSSELNVNALLLGDSALYLCASTDGGTDAYEQYFGPGTRLTVT.

The rearrangement joins TRBV9 to TRBJ2-3, with unresolved D. Germline V gives CDR1 SGDLS, CDR2 YYNGEE. V lost 4 bases to trimming and J lost 9 bases, with 18 bases between them. The CDR3 length is 14 residues. CDR3 loop: CASSSATLAKTQYF. In DNA form, the CDR3 reads TGTGCCAGCAGCTCCGCCACCCTGGCAAAAACGCAGTATTTT.

This clonotype was seen a handful of times. The rearrangement joins TRBV9 to TRBJ1-6, with a possible D match to TRBD1 (5 bases). Germline lookup yields CDR1 SGDLS and CDR2 YYNGEE. V was cut by 5 bases and J by 7 bases, with 19 bases left in between. The CDR3 runs 16 residues. This CDR3 is CASSAWDGAGNSPLHF. Written as DNA, the CDR3 is TGTGCCAGCAGTGCCTGGGACGGGGCAGGGAATTCACCCCTCCACTTT. The whole variable domain, remainder taken from reference TRBV9 and TRBJ1-6, is DSGVTQTPKHLITATGQRVTLRCSPRSGDLSVYWYQQSLDQGLQFLIQYYNGEERAKGNILERFSAQQFPDLHSELNLSSLELGDSALYFCASSAWDGAGNSPLHFGNGTRLTVT.

Only one count was recorded for this clonotype. The rearrangement joins TRBV7-6 to TRBJ1-4; D remains unclear. The CDR3 consists of 16 residues. Germline-derived CDR1 and CDR2 are SGHVS and FNYEAQ. V dropped 3 bases and J dropped 4 bases, with 15 bases sitting between them. CDR3 nucleotide sequence: TGTGCCAGCAGCTTGACCTGCGAGCGTCATAATGAAAAACTGTTTTTT. It is translated as CASSLTCERHNEKLFF.

This clonotype was seen at least ten times. The chain couples TRBV20-1 to TRBJ1-5; D ambiguous. Germline CDR1 reads DFQATT; CDR2 reads SNEGSKA (reference sequence). Trimming left V 6 bases short and J 1 base short, with 13 bases between. The CDR3 totals 14 residues. Here the CDR3 reads CSASQAVSNQPQHF. CDR3 coding DNA: TGCAGTGCATCCCAAGCCGTAAGCAATCAGCCCCAGCATTTT.

This clonotype has ten or more counts. The J gene is TRBJ2-3, the V gene TRBV20-1; D call uncertain. The CDR3 spans 14 residues. Germline V gives CDR1 DFQATT, CDR2 SNEGSKA (reference sequence). With 3 bases removed from V and 2 bases from J, the gap between germline ends came to 12 bases. The CDR3: CSASAPIYTDTQYF. CDR3 in DNA: TGCAGTGCTAGTGCCCCTATCTACACAGATACGCAGTATTTT.

For this clonotype: One end of the junction fails to match germline, which may point to a read error. The rearrangement links TRBV9 to TRBJ2-3; D is unclear. This CDR3 is built from 13 residues. Looked up from germline, CDR1 is SGDLS and CDR2 is YYNGEE. The CDR3 here is CASSGRNPDTHNF. In DNA, the CDR3 is TGTGCCAGCAGCGGAAGGAATCCTGACACCCACAATTTT. Full variable domain (outside the CDR3, taken from reference TRBV9 and TRBJ2-3): DSGVTQTPKHLITATGQRVTLRCSPRSGDLSVYWYQQSLDQGLQFLIQYYNGEERAKGNILERFSAQQFPDLHSELNLSSLELGDSALYFCASSGRNPDTHNFGPGTRLTVL.